The source of this T cell receptor beta chain is a study of breast tumors, draining lymph nodes, adjacent tissues. With 5 bases clipped from V and 7 bases from J, the junction kept 6 bases outside the gene matches. Germline assignment: CDR1 SEHNR and CDR2 FQNEAQ (reference sequence). The CDR3 has 15 amino acids. This clonotype is labeled medium-sized. A single record per CDR3 protein comes from TCRdb applying MiXCR to the multiplex PCR reads. The sample carries around 66,000 distinct CDR3 sequences, around two fifths recorded once. This TCR was sampled from a female donor with breast cancer. Some clones in this sample may be carry-over from other donors' samples. What was sequenced was breast tumor tissue. V usage is TRBV7-9 and J usage is TRBJ2-2; 11 bases line up with TRBD1. The CDR3 sequence is CASSTDRGRVGELFF. For the CDR3, the DNA is TGTGCCAGCAGCACGGACAGGGGGCGAGTCGGGGAGCTGTTTTTT.